The T cell receptor beta chain described here comes from a study of beta chain features in type 1 diabetes. Study-level points and caveats: Possible PCR preference for shorter templates applied equally to patients and controls.

Every isolated RNA sample was fully reverse transcribed, so sequencing captured expressed TCRB transcripts. Data came from immunoSEQ multiplex PCR; TCRdb stores just in-frame clones and leaves some out. The data contain just over 150,000 clones, around 10% of them singletons. Germline CDR1 reads MDHEN; CDR2 reads SYDVKM. The ends lost 4 bases at V and 1 base at J; junction bases unmatched: 12. This CDR3 has 18 residues. In total, each donor contributed a single heparinised blood draw that averaged roughly 100 mL. By share, this clone ranks as medium-sized. Its specificity is not known. The chain uses TRBV28 and TRBJ2-4, with 8 bases identical to TRBD1. The sequence derives from a young man in good health. What was sequenced was central memory CD4+ T cells from blood. The CDR3 DNA reads as TGTGCCAGCAGTTCCCTCTCCGACAGGGGAATCGCCAAAAACATTCAGTACTTC. It is translated as CASSSLSDRGIAKNIQYF.